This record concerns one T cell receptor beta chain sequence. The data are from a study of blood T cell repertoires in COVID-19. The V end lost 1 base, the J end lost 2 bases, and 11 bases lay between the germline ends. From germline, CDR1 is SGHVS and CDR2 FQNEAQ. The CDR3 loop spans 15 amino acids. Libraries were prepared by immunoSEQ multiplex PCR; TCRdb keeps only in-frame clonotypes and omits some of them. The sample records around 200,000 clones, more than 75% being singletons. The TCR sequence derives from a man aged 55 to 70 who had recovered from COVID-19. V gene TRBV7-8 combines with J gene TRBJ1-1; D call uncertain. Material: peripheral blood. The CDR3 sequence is CASSLGARGNTEAFF. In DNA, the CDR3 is TGTGCCAGCAGCTTAGGGGCTCGGGGTAACACTGAAGCTTTCTTT.